The table lists the clone carrying this T cell receptor beta chain with a few counts. This sample was taken from a study of shared clonotypes between healthy human individuals. Study background: Samples came from a couple of female and a few male donors aged 18 to 49.

Looked up from germline, CDR1 is SGHRS and CDR2 is YFSETQ. The V and J ends lost 8 bases and 7 bases, in that order; junction bases with no gene match: 7. CDR3 length equals 14 residues. The assay was immunoSEQ multiplex PCR, and TCRdb's table has in-frame clones only and misses some. The repertoire holds more than 900,000 clones, with around three quarters as singletons. Sequenced material: memory CD4+ T cells from PBMCs. The subset was: CD45RA-negative fraction. The chain links TRBV5-1 to TRBJ2-1; 12 positions agree with TRBD2. This TCR came from a man aged 18 to 29 in good health. Some clones in this sample may be carry-over from other donors' samples. The CDR3 reads CASTGLAGRNEQFF. CDR3 bases: TGCGCCAGTACGGGACTAGCGGGTAGGAATGAGCAGTTCTTC.